These 17 T cell receptor beta chains originate from one sample sequenced in a study of shared clonotypes between healthy human individuals. Sequencing was performed with immunoSEQ multiplex PCR; in TCRdb, only in-frame clones are kept and a portion is missing. Of roughly 200,000 clones detected, approximately 60% appear once; the ten largest clones hold roughly a tenth. The sample consisted of memory CD4+ T cells sorted from blood. Subset described: CD45RA-negative fraction. These receptors originate from a man aged 30 to 39 in good health.

This clone was observed a handful of times. J is TRBJ2-2 and V is TRBV5-1; D is perhaps TRBD1 or TRBD2 (5 bases each). The germline CDR1 and CDR2 sequences are SGHRS and YFSETQ. The CDR3 consists of 16 residues. Trimming stripped 2 bases from V and 4 bases from J, with 15 bases between. The CDR3 loop reads CASSLEGRVFTGELFF. In DNA form, the CDR3 reads TGCGCCAGCAGCTTAGAGGGCAGGGTTTTCACCGGGGAGCTGTTTTTT. Supplemented by reference TRBV5-1 and TRBJ2-2, the full variable domain reads KAGVTQTPRYLIKTRGQQVTLSCSPISGHRSVSWYQQTPGQGLQFLFEYFSETQRNKGNFPGRFSGRQFSNSRSEMNVSTLELGDSALYLCASSLEGRVFTGELFFGEGSRLTVL.

The genes are TRBV9 and TRBJ1-1; D call uncertain. The CDR3 spans 11 residues. Per the germline V gene, CDR1 is SGDLS and CDR2 is YYNGEE. V shed 10 bases and J shed 6 bases, with 13 bases lying between them. The CDR3 DNA sequence: TGTGCCCGATTATTCGTGTCTGAAGCTTTCTTT. Encoded protein: CARLFVSEAFF.

Of note for this clone: Other DNA variants within this sample encode the same CDR3. The genes are TRBV7-9 and TRBJ2-1; 8 positions match TRBD2. This CDR3 region has 16 residues. V was pared by 0 bases and J by 2 bases, with 3 bases of the junction left unmatched. Germline CDR1 and CDR2: SEHNR and FQNEAQ (reference sequence). CDR3 in amino acids: CASSLALAGTYNEQFF. CDR3 nucleotides: TGTGCCAGCAGCTTAGCCCTAGCGGGCACCTACAATGAGCAGTTCTTC.

Notes on this clone: A much larger clone differs from this one at a single base, so this may be a read error. The rearrangement joins TRBV6-1 to TRBJ2-5; D call uncertain. V was cut by 6 bases and J by 0 bases, with 2 bases left in between. Germline CDR1 MNHNS, CDR2 SASEGT. CDR3 length: 11 residues. The CDR3 reads CASSYQETQYF. The CDR3, as DNA: TGTGCCAGCAGCTACCAAGAGACCCAGTACTTC.

This clone was observed a handful of times. This rearrangement joins TRBV28 to TRBJ2-7; a weak D match, TRBD2 (6 bases). The CDR3 is 16 residues long. CDR1 is MDHEN, CDR2 SYDVKM, per germline. The germline V and J ends were trimmed by 2 bases and 2 bases, with 16 bases remaining between them. In nucleotides, the CDR3 is TGTGCCAGCAGTTTAGTATTGTTGCGGGACCCCTACGAGCAGTACTTC. This gives the protein CASSLVLLRDPYEQYF. The whole variable domain, remainder taken from reference TRBV28 and TRBJ2-7, is DVKVTQSSRYLVKRTGEKVFLECVQDMDHENMFWYRQDPGLGLRLIYFSYDVKMKEKGDIPEGYSVSREKKERFSLILESASTNQTSMYLCASSLVLLRDPYEQYFGPGTRLTVT.

With respect to this clone: Relative to the germline gene, one junction end is altered; a read error may explain this. In the same sample, other DNA sequences code for this CDR3. V is TRBV11-3 and J is TRBJ2-1; no firm D call. CDR3 length: 12 residues. CDR1 and CDR2 (germline): SGHNT, YENEEA. CDR3 protein: CASSLNGNEQFF. CDR3 DNA sequence: TGCGCCAGCAGCTTAAATGGGAATGAGCAGTTCTTC.

On this clone itself: This may be a read error: a much more frequent sequence differs by one nucleotide. This chain connects TRBV15 to TRBJ2-7; 10 bases map to TRBD2. The trim removed 1 base at V and 0 bases at J, leaving 6 bases unmatched. Germline-derived CDR1 and CDR2 are LNHNV and YYDKDF (reference sequence). CDR3 size: 17 residues. DNA for the CDR3: TGTGCCACCAGCAGAGGGCTAGCGGGAGAGAGCTCCTACGAGCAGTACTTC. It translates to CATSRGLAGESSYEQYF.

The V and J genes are TRBV5-4 and TRBJ2-2; 9 bases map to TRBD2. The trim removed 6 bases at V and 1 base at J, leaving 4 bases unmatched. Germline assignment: CDR1 SGHNT and CDR2 YYREEE (reference sequence). The CDR3 is 15 amino acids. The CDR3 sequence is CASNQAGGNTGELFF. The CDR3 DNA follows: TGTGCCAGCAATCAAGCGGGAGGGAACACCGGGGAGCTGTTTTTT.

The DNA of the CDR3 is TGTGCCAGCAACCTATTGACCGGGACAGGTGGTTCTAATGAAAAACTGTTTTTT. As protein: CASNLLTGTGGSNEKLFF. The chain uses TRBV5-6 and TRBJ1-4; 8 nucleotides match TRBD1. V lost 6 bases, J lost 3 bases, and 16 bases stayed unmatched. The CDR3 length is 18 residues. The germline V gene encodes CDR1 SGHDT and CDR2 YYEEEE.

This clone was found a few times. V usage is TRBV11-2 and J usage is TRBJ1-1; no clear D. V was cut by 5 bases and J by 4 bases, with 17 bases left in between. Germline CDR1 is SGHAT and CDR2 is FQNNGV. This CDR3 spans 15 amino acids. In nucleotides, the CDR3 is TGTGCCAGCAGCCCACTCAAATCCGGCGGCACTGAAGCTTTCTTT. It yields the protein CASSPLKSGGTEAFF.

CDR3 region: CASSQPDRNYGYTF. DNA for the CDR3: TGTGCCAGCAGCCAACCGGACAGGAACTATGGCTACACCTTC. The chain uses TRBV28 and TRBJ1-2; 7 bases match TRBD1. This CDR3 region has 14 residues. Germline trimming cut 6 bases from V and 2 bases from J; bases unmatched to any gene: 6. Germline V CDR1 and CDR2: MDHEN, SYDVKM.

The chain has TRBV4-3 and TRBJ2-2, with D unclear. The CDR3 sequence is 15 residues long. V lost 1 base, J lost 5 bases, and 11 bases lay in between. CDR1 LGHNA and CDR2 YSLEER come from the germline V gene. As DNA, the CDR3 is TGCGCCAGCAGCCAAGTAGGGCAGCATACCGGGGAGCTGTTTTTT. Amino acid sequence: CASSQVGQHTGELFF.

This clone was seen only a few times. This chain joins TRBV6-5 and TRBJ2-5; D not resolved. Between the trimmed V and J ends, which lost 5 bases and 9 bases, there was a span of 10 bases. This CDR3 is built from 11 residues. Germline-derived CDR1 and CDR2 are MNHEY and SVGAGI. The chain's CDR3 is CASSNIRAQYF. As DNA, the CDR3 is TGTGCCAGCAGTAACATCAGAGCCCAGTACTTC.

This rearrangement joins TRBV28 to TRBJ1-1; the D gene is possibly TRBD1 (6 bases). The CDR3 covers 14 residues. The germline CDR1 and CDR2 sequences are MDHEN and SYDVKM. The V end was cut by 2 bases, the J end by 3 bases, with 10 bases between. The CDR3 DNA reads as TGTGCCAGCAGTTTAGGACAGACCTACACTGAAGCTTTCTTT. This gives the protein CASSLGQTYTEAFF.

The V call is TRBV7-2, the J call TRBJ2-1; 10 nucleotides line up with TRBD2. This CDR3 is 14 amino acids long. CDR1 is SGHTA and CDR2 is FQGNSA in the germline V gene. Germline trimming cut 3 bases from V and 9 bases from J; bases unmatched to any gene: 5. CDR3 sequence reads: CASSLGLAIFEQFF. The DNA for the CDR3 is TGTGCCAGCAGCTTGGGACTAGCGATTTTTGAGCAGTTCTTC.

The chain links TRBV18 to TRBJ1-1, with D possibly being TRBD1 (5 bases). The CDR3 runs to 16 residues. V was shortened by 3 bases and J by 7 bases, with 21 bases between the two germline ends. Germline values: CDR1 KGHSH, CDR2 LQKENI. This chain's CDR3 is CASSPGSGYLGGEAFF. Here the CDR3 DNA reads TGTGCCAGCTCACCTGGTTCAGGGTACCTCGGTGGTGAAGCTTTCTTT.

This clone was seen just once. A read error is possible here, since a much larger clone lies one base away. The same CDR3 is also encoded by other DNA sequences in this sample. V and J are TRBV11-2 and TRBJ2-3; D is uncertain. The CDR3 consists of 12 residues. Germline CDR1 SGHAT, CDR2 FQNNGV. Trimming took off 3 bases at V and 0 bases at J, with 1 base between the two ends. The CDR3 sequence is CASSFSTDTQYF. CDR3 DNA sequence: TGTGCCAGCAGCTTTAGCACAGATACGCAGTATTTT.